Below, 18 T cell receptor beta chains from the same sample are listed, as sequenced in a study of OX40 agonist ivuxolimab in advanced cancers. Using immunoSEQ multiplex PCR, the repertoire was profiled, and TCRdb retains in-frame clones only, with some absent. Here the sample spans some 95,000 clones, roughly nine tenths being singletons. Specimen: CD4+ or CD8+ T cells sorted from blood, collected in a trial of the OX40 agonist ivuxolimab. Receptors originate from an adult with an advanced solid tumor such as melanoma, head and neck, liver or kidney cancer.

This clone was recorded only once. The chain couples TRBV19 to TRBJ2-3; no reliable D call. Trimming removed 3 bases at V and 0 bases at J, with 7 bases between. The CDR3 is 14 residues long. Germline CDR1 is LNHDA and CDR2 is SQIVND (reference sequence). This CDR3 is CASSMISSTDTQYF. In nucleotides, the CDR3 is TGTGCCAGTAGTATGATTAGCAGCACAGATACGCAGTATTTT.

CDR3 sequence (DNA): TGTGCCAGCAGCTTGGCAGGGAACGATGAGCAGTTCTTC. Encoded protein: CASSLAGNDEQFF. The chain links TRBV5-4 to TRBJ2-1; tentatively, D is TRBD1 (5 bases). Trimming took 0 bases from V and 8 from J, leaving 9 bases between them. Germline V gene sequence: CDR1 SGHNT, CDR2 YYREEE (reference sequence). The CDR3 has 13 residues.

The chain uses TRBV7-9 and TRBJ2-5; TRBD2 aligns across 13 bases. V lost 5 bases and J lost 3; bases outside the gene matches: 6. This CDR3 spans 16 amino acids. Germline assignment: CDR1 SEHNR and CDR2 FQNEAQ (reference sequence). Here the CDR3 reads CASSNTGLAGKETQYF. The DNA of the CDR3 is TGTGCCAGCAGCAATACGGGACTAGCGGGAAAAGAGACCCAGTACTTC.

V usage is TRBV18 and J usage is TRBJ2-1, with D perhaps matching TRBD1 (6 bases). Trimming left V 5 bases short and J 9 bases short, with 11 bases between. The CDR3 length is 12 residues. In germline, CDR1 is KGHSH, CDR2 LQKENI. This chain's CDR3 is CASSGATGEQFF. For the CDR3, the DNA is TGTGCCAGCTCAGGAGCGACAGGTGAGCAGTTCTTC.

The chain joins TRBV7-3 to TRBJ1-3; 7 bases map to TRBD1. CDR3 length: 14 residues. Germline assignment: CDR1 SGHTA and CDR2 FQGTGA. Trimming cost V 6 bases and J 1 base; bases outside gene matches: 3. The CDR3 is CASSLQGSGNTIYF. Here the CDR3 DNA reads TGTGCCAGCAGTCTACAGGGGTCTGGAAACACCATATATTTT.

This clone has only one observation. The rearrangement joins TRBV19 to TRBJ1-4; D is uncertain. The V end was cut by 3 bases, the J end by 8 bases, with 10 bases between. The CDR3 is 13 amino acids. Germline CDR1 is LNHDA and CDR2 is SQIVND (reference sequence). The CDR3 coding sequence is TGTGCCAGTAGTATCAATCACCGAGAAAAACTGTTTTTT. It codes for CASSINHREKLFF.

This chain joins TRBV6-6 and TRBJ1-4, with D perhaps TRBD1 (5 bases). The CDR3 loop spans 12 amino acids. CDR1 and CDR2 (germline): MNHNY, SVGAGI (reference sequence). V was cut by 6 bases and J by 6 bases, with 8 bases left in between. The CDR3 DNA reads as TGTGCCAGCAGGGTGGGGGATGAAAAACTGTTTTTT. Protein sequence: CASRVGDEKLFF.

The V call is TRBV10-3, the J call TRBJ2-6; D gene unclear. Germline V lookup: CDR1 ENHRY, CDR2 SYGVKD. The CDR3 has 16 amino acids. Trimming cost V 0 bases and J 0 bases, with 6 bases left between them. This CDR3 reads CAISESPASGANVLTF. CDR3 DNA: TGTGCCATCAGTGAGTCTCCGGCCTCTGGGGCCAACGTCCTGACTTTC.

The CDR3 region has the DNA TGTGCCAGCGTGGCAGGACTTGAAAAACTGTTTTTT. Translated, it gives CASVAGLEKLFF. V is TRBV6-1 and J is TRBJ1-4; D unclear. Germline CDR1 is MNHNS and CDR2 is SASEGT. The V end was cut by 8 bases, the J end by 7 bases, with 11 bases between. The CDR3 runs to 12 residues.

The J gene is TRBJ2-5, the V gene TRBV5-1; 13 nucleotides line up with TRBD2. J lost 3 bases, V lost 4 bases, and 9 bases had no gene match. Germline V lookup: CDR1 SGHRS, CDR2 YFSETQ. This CDR3 has 17 amino acids. The CDR3: CASSLGLAGVSEETQYF. The DNA of the CDR3 is TGCGCCAGCAGCCTAGGACTAGCGGGAGTGTCCGAAGAGACCCAGTACTTC.

This clone was observed a single time. The V and J genes are TRBV9 and TRBJ2-7; D call uncertain. The CDR3 is 14 residues long. The V gene's germline CDR1 is SGDLS and CDR2 YYNGEE. V shed 0 bases and J shed 4 bases, with 11 bases lying between them. This chain's CDR3 is CASSVAVGGYEQYF. The CDR3 bases are TGTGCCAGCAGCGTAGCTGTCGGTGGGTACGAGCAGTACTTC.

The table lists this clone with a few counts. The CDR3 nucleotides are TGTGCCAGCAGTCCACAGGGAGACGGCGGCTACACCTTC. Amino acid sequence: CASSPQGDGGYTF. The rearrangement joins TRBV2 to TRBJ1-2; D possibly corresponds to TRBD1 (6 bases). The germline V gene has CDR1 SNHLY and CDR2 FYNNEI. This CDR3 has 13 amino acids. The V and J ends lost 5 bases and 8 bases respectively, with 15 bases between them.

This chain uses TRBV11-3 with TRBJ2-3; 11 bases fit TRBD2. CDR3 size: 16 residues. Per the germline V gene, CDR1 is SGHNT and CDR2 is YENEEA. V lost 7 bases to trimming and J lost 0 bases; unmatched junction nucleotides: 6. In nucleotides, the CDR3 is TGTGCCAGCACCACCGGGACTAGCGGAAGCACAGATACGCAGTATTTT. Protein: CASTTGTSGSTDTQYF.

This chain connects TRBV11-2 to TRBJ1-2; D is unresolved. V lost 3 bases, J lost 2 bases, and 10 bases lay in between. CDR3 length: 14 residues. Per germline, CDR1 SGHAT and CDR2 FQNNGV. CDR3 sequence reads: CASSLGGSNYGYTF. CDR3 nucleotides: TGTGCCAGCAGCTTGGGAGGCAGCAACTATGGCTACACCTTC. Combining the CDR3 with reference TRBV11-2 and TRBJ1-2 gives the whole variable domain EAGVAQSPRYKIIEKRQSVAFWCNPISGHATLYWYQQILGQGPKLLIQFQNNGVVDDSQLPKDRFSAERLKGVDSTLKIQPAKLEDSAVYLCASSLGGSNYGYTFGSGTRLTVV.

V is TRBV7-3 and J is TRBJ2-6, with TRBD1 matching 7 bases. After removal of 5 bases from V and 2 bases from J, the junction contained 3 bases not matched to a gene. The CDR3 is 15 amino acids. CDR1 and CDR2 from the germline V gene are SGHTA and FQGTGA. CDR3 nucleotide sequence: TGTGCCAGCAGCCAAGACAGGGCTGGGGCCAACGTCCTGACTTTC. Protein product: CASSQDRAGANVLTF. Full variable domain (rest looked up from reference TRBV7-3 and TRBJ2-6): GAGVSQTPSNKVTEKGKYVELRCDPISGHTALYWYRQSLGQGPEFLIYFQGTGAADDSGLPNDRFFAVRPEGSVSTLKIQRTERGDSAVYLCASSQDRAGANVLTFGAGSRLTVL.

The CDR3 spells CASSLDLRTGSYEQYF. DNA of the CDR3: TGCGCCAGCAGCTTGGATTTAAGGACAGGCTCCTACGAGCAGTACTTC. This chain uses TRBV5-1 with TRBJ2-7; TRBD1 matches at 7 bases. CDR3 length: 16 residues. CDR1 and CDR2 (germline): SGHRS, YFSETQ. The V segment lost 0 bases and the J segment 0 bases; nucleotides outside the gene matches: 6.

The chain couples TRBV27 to TRBJ2-3; the match to TRBD1 covers 8 bases. Germline assignment: CDR1 MNHEY and CDR2 SMNVEV (reference sequence). The trim removed 3 bases at V and 4 bases at J, leaving 6 bases unmatched. The length of the CDR3 is 15 residues. CDR3 residues: CASSLQTGVADTQYF. CDR3 in DNA: TGTGCCAGCAGTTTGCAGACAGGGGTTGCAGATACGCAGTATTTT.

This rearrangement joins TRBV6-5 to TRBJ2-3, with 8 positions matching TRBD2. Germline CDR1 MNHEY, CDR2 SVGAGI. The CDR3 length is 14 residues. With 5 bases clipped from V and 4 bases from J, the junction kept 5 bases outside the gene matches. DNA of the CDR3: TGTGCCAGCAGTGTAGGGACTAGTTCAGATACGCAGTATTTT. This translates into CASSVGTSSDTQYF.